This passage covers 12 T cell receptor beta chains from one sample sequenced in a study of T cells in Graves' hyperthyroidism and ophthalmopathy. Using RNA transcripts as the source, TCR beta CDR3 regions were amplified. Carried out on the TCR CDR3, a first-round RT-PCR used the HTBI primer set. TCRdb reanalysed the multiplex PCR reads using MiXCR and keeps one entry per CDR3 protein. The sample comprises about 560,000 distinct CDR3 sequences, approximately 14% of which are singletons, and 6.5% to 8% rests with the top ten. The sequencing sample was made of blood. The receptors originated from a woman aged 25 to 39 with Graves' hyperthyroidism.

This clonotype was seen a handful of times. The rearrangement links TRBV10-3 to TRBJ2-7, with TRBD1 matching 7 bases. V gave up 1 base and J gave up 3 bases; unmatched junction bases: 0. Germline values: CDR1 ENHRY, CDR2 SYGVKD. The CDR3 has 13 residues. The CDR3 sequence: CAISEWDSYEQYF. CDR3 DNA: TGTGCCATCAGTGAGTGGGACAGCTACGAGCAGTACTTC.

This clonotype showed up many times. The V call is TRBV6-1, the J call TRBJ1-2, with D tentatively TRBD1 (5 bases). The CDR3 runs 12 residues. Germline-derived CDR1 and CDR2 are MNHNS and SASEGT. V lost 8 bases and J 5 bases, leaving 12 bases between the germline ends. The CDR3 bases are TGTGCCAGCGGTTTGGGGGGGTATGGCTACACCTTC. It codes for CASGLGGYGYTF.

This clonotype has at least ten counts. V gene TRBV7-2 combines with J gene TRBJ2-7; D call uncertain. Trimming left V 3 bases short and J 6 bases short, with 12 bases between. This CDR3 region has 13 residues. CDR1 is SGHTA and CDR2 is FQGNSA in the germline V gene. The CDR3 spells CASSFPSLAEQYF. The CDR3 DNA sequence: TGTGCCAGCAGCTTTCCGTCGTTAGCCGAGCAGTACTTC.

This clonotype showed up many times. V usage is TRBV11-2 and J usage is TRBJ2-7; D perhaps matches TRBD2 (5 bases). The germline V gene encodes CDR1 SGHAT and CDR2 FQNNGV. Trimming left V 5 bases short and J 5 bases short, with 13 bases between. The CDR3 runs to 13 residues. CDR3 residues: CASSPRTEDEQYF. CDR3 in DNA: TGTGCCAGCAGCCCCAGGACGGAGGACGAGCAGTACTTC.

This clonotype was counted at least ten times. The chain carries TRBV20-1 and TRBJ2-5; D gene uncertain. Germline assignment: CDR1 DFQATT and CDR2 SNEGSKA (reference sequence). V was cut by 0 bases and J by 5 bases, with 16 bases left in between. This CDR3 is 15 amino acids long. DNA for the CDR3: TGCAGTGCTAGAGACAGAATGCGTCTAGGGGAGACCCAGTACTTC. Amino acid sequence: CSARDRMRLGETQYF.

This clonotype was recorded a few times. The rearrangement uses TRBV5-6 and TRBJ1-2, with D perhaps TRBD1 (6 bases). The CDR3 is 13 residues long. The germline CDR1 and CDR2 sequences are SGHDT and YYEEEE. Trimming took 0 bases from V and 7 from J, leaving 10 bases between them. The CDR3, as DNA: TGTGCCAGCAGCTTGGGTCAGGGGCTTGGCTACACCTTC. Encoded protein: CASSLGQGLGYTF.

The chain combines TRBV27 with TRBJ1-1; D is unclear. V was clipped by 3 bases and J by 11 bases, with 10 bases between them. The CDR3 runs to 11 residues. Germline loops: CDR1 MNHEY, CDR2 SMNVEV (reference sequence). The CDR3, as DNA: TGTGCCAGCAGTTTCGGGAAGGCTGCTTTCTTT. It is translated as CASSFGKAAFF.

CDR3 nucleotides: TGTGCCATCAGTGAGTCGGGGGGAGAGAGGGAAGGCTACACCTTC. This gives the protein CAISESGGEREGYTF. The chain links TRBV10-3 to TRBJ1-2; D is possibly TRBD1 (5 bases). The CDR3 is made up of 15 amino acids. V gave up 0 bases and J gave up 8 bases, with 16 bases separating them. CDR1 and CDR2 from the germline V gene are ENHRY and SYGVKD.

This clonotype was seen repeatedly, ten times or more. This chain links TRBV12-3 or TRBV12-4 with TRBJ1-1; D is unresolved. The CDR3 runs 15 residues. V lost 6 bases to trimming and J lost 0 bases, with 14 bases between them. CDR3 region: CASRRASGMNTEAFF. The DNA for the CDR3 is TGTGCCAGCAGAAGGGCCTCGGGAATGAACACTGAAGCTTTCTTT.

This clonotype was counted ten times or more. This chain joins TRBV28 and TRBJ1-2, with TRBD1 as a possible D gene (5 bases). This CDR3 contains 13 residues. Per germline, CDR1 MDHEN and CDR2 SYDVKM. V was clipped by 2 bases and J by 6 bases, with 10 bases between them. CDR3 region: CASSLTGINGYTF. CDR3 bases: TGTGCCAGCAGTTTAACAGGAATAAATGGCTACACCTTC.

This chain connects TRBV6-1 to TRBJ1-2; possibly TRBD1 for D (5 bases). This CDR3 region has 15 residues. V lost 10 bases and J lost 3, with 21 bases in between. In germline, CDR1 is MNHNS, CDR2 SASEGT. The CDR3 DNA is TGTGCCATACTCTACGGGGACGCAGCCCACTATGGCTACACCTTC. Amino acid sequence: CAILYGDAAHYGYTF.

The rearrangement links TRBV7-3 to TRBJ2-3, with 10 bases aligning to TRBD2. The CDR3 is 16 amino acids. The V gene end was trimmed by 4 bases and the J gene end by 3 bases; junction bases not matched to a gene: 7. Germline loops: CDR1 SGHTA, CDR2 FQGTGA. CDR3 coding DNA: TGTGCCAGCAGCTCAGTACTAGCGGGGCAGACAGATACGCAGTATTTT. Protein product: CASSSVLAGQTDTQYF. The whole variable domain, remainder taken from reference TRBV7-3 and TRBJ2-3, is GAGVSQTPSNKVTEKGKYVELRCDPISGHTALYWYRQSLGQGPEFLIYFQGTGAADDSGLPNDRFFAVRPEGSVSTLKIQRTERGDSAVYLCASSSVLAGQTDTQYFGPGTRLTVL.